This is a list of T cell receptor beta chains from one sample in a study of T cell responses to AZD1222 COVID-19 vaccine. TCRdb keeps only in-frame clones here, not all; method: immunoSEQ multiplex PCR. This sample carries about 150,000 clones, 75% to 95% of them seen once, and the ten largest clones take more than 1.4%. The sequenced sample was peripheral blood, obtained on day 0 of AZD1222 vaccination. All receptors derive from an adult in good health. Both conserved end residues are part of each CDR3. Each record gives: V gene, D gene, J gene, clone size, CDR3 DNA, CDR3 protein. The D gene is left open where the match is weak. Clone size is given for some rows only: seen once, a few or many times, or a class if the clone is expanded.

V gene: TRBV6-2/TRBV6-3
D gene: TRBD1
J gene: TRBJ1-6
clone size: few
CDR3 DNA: TGTGCCACCAGCATACAGGGGGCGCGTTCACCCCTCCACTTT
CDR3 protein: CATSIQGARSPLHF

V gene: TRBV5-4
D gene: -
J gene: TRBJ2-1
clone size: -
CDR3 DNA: TGTGCCAGCAGCTTCGAGACAGCGAGCGATGAGCAGTTCTTC
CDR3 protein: CASSFETASDEQFF

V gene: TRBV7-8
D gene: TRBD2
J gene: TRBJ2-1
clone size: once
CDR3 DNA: TGTGCCAGCAGCTTGTCGGGGGGAAGCTACAATGAGCAGTTCTTC
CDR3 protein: CASSLSGGSYNEQFF

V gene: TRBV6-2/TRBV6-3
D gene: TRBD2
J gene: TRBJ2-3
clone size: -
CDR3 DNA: TGTGCCAGCAGTTCACTAGCGGGGATCACAGATACGCAGTATTTT
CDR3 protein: CASSSLAGITDTQYF

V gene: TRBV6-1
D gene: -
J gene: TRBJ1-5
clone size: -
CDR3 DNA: TGTGCCAGCAGTGAAGCGCCGGGCGGCAATCAGCCCCAGCATTTT
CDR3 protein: CASSEAPGGNQPQHF

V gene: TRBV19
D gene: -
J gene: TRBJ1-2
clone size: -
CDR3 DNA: TGTGCCAGTAGAGAAGGGGATGGACTTCTGCGGGGACTTAGTGGCTACACCTTC
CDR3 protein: CASREGDGLLRGLSGYTF

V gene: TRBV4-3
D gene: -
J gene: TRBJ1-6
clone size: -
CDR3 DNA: TGCGCCAGCAGCCAGGGGATTATTAGGGGACTGACCAATTCACCCCTCCACTTT
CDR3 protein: CASSQGIIRGLTNSPLHF

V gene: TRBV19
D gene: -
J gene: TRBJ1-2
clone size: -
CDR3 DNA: TGTGCCAGTAGTATAGGCCCTCGGACATATAACTATGGCTACACCTTC
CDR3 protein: CASSIGPRTYNYGYTF

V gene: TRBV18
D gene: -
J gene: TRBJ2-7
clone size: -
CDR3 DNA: TGTGCCAGCTCACCACCGTCTGTCCGGCCCTCCTACGAGCAGTACTTC
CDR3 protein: CASSPPSVRPSYEQYF

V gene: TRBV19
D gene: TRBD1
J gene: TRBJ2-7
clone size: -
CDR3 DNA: TGTGCCAGTACCACAGGGGGAGGCAACGAGCAGTACTTC
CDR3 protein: CASTTGGGNEQYF

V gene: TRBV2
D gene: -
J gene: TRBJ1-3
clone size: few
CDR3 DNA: TGTGCCAGCAGTGAAGTGGTTAACAGTGCGATCTCTGGAAACACCATATATTTT
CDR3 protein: CASSEVVNSAISGNTIYF

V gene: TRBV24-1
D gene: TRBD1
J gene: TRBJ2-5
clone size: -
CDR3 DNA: TGTGCCACCACCCGACAGGGGCACCAAGAGACCCAGTACTTC
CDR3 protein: CATTRQGHQETQYF

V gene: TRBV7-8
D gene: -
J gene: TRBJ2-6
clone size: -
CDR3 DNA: TGTGCCAGCAGCTTGAAGAGACTGGAAGAAATCTCTGGGGCCAACGTCCTGACTTTC
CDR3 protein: CASSLKRLEEISGANVLTF

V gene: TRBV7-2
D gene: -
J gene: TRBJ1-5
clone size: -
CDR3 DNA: TGTGCCAGCAGCGATGATTTTCGGAGCAATCAGCCCCAGCATTTT
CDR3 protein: CASSDDFRSNQPQHF

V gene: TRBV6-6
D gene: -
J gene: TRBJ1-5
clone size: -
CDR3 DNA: TGTGCCAGCAGCCGACGAGAGGGAGAGGGGCATCAGCCCCAGCATTTT
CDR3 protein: CASSRREGEGHQPQHF

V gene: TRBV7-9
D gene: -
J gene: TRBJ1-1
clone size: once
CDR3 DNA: TGTGCCAGCAGCTGGGGACTGGGGGAGACTGAAGCTTTCTTT
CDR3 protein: CASSWGLGETEAFF

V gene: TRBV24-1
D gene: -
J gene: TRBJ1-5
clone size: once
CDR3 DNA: TGTGCCACCAGTGATAGCAATCAGCCCCAGCATTTT
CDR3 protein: CATSDSNQPQHF

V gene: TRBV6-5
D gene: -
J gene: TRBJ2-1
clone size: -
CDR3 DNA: TGTGCCAGCAGTTACTGGCCCAGAAACAATGAGCAGTTCTTC
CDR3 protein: CASSYWPRNNEQFF

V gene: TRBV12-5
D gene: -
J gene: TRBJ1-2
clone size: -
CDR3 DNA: TGTGCTAGTGGTTCACCTACCCCGGGACCCTATGGCTACACCTTC
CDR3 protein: CASGSPTPGPYGYTF

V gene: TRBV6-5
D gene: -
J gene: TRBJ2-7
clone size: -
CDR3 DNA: TGTGCCAGCAAGGGCCGCTTCCCCTACGAGCAGTACTTC
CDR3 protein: CASKGRFPYEQYF

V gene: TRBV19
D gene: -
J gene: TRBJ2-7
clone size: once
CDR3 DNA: TGTGCCAGTAGTATTGAACCTAACTCCTACGAGCAGTACTTC
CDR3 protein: CASSIEPNSYEQYF

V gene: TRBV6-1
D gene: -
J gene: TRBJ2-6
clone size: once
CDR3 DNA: TGTGCCAGCAGTGAAGGTCCAGGTAGATCTGGGGCCAACGTCCTGACTTTC
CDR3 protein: CASSEGPGRSGANVLTF

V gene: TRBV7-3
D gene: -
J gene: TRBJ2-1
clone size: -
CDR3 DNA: TGTGCCAGCAGCTCCCGACCCCAACCCGTGGGAGGACCAGAGGTGAGGCAGTTCTTC
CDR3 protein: CASSSRPQPVGGPEVRQFF

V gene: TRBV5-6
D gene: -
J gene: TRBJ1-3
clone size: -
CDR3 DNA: TGTGCCAGTCGTGCAGGAGGAAACACCATATATTTT
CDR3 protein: CASRAGGNTIYF

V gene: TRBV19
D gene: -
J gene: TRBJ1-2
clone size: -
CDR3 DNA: TGTGCCAGTAGGGACTATGGCTACACCTTC
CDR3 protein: CASRDYGYTF

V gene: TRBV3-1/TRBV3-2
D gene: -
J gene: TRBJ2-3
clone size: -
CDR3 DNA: TGTGCCAGCAGCCGCCCCCCAGATACGCAGTATTTT
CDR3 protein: CASSRPPDTQYF